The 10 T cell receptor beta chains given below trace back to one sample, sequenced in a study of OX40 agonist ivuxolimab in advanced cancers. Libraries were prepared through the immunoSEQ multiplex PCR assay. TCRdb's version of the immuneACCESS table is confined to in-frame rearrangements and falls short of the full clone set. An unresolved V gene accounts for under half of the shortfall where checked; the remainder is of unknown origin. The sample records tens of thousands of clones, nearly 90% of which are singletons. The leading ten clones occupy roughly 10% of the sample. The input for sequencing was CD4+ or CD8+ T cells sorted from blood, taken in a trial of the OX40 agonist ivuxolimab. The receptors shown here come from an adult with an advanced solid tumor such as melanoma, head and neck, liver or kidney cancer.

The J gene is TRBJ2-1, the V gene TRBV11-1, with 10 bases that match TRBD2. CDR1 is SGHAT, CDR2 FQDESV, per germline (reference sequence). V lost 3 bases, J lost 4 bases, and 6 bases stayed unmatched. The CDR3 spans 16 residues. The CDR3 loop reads CASSFIAGGHYNEQFF. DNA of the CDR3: TGTGCCAGCAGCTTCATAGCGGGAGGCCATTACAATGAGCAGTTCTTC.

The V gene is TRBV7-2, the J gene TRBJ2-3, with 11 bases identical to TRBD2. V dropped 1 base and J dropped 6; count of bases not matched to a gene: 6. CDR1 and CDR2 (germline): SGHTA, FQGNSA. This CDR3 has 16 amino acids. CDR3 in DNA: TGTGCCAGCAGCTTAGTGGCCACTAGCGGGAGTGATACGCAGTATTTT. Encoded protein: CASSLVATSGSDTQYF.

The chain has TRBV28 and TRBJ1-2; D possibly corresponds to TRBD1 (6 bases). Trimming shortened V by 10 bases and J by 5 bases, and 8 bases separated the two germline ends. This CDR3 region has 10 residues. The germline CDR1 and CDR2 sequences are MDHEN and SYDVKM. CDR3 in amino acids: CATTGYGYTF. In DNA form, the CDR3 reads TGTGCCACCACAGGGTATGGCTACACCTTC.

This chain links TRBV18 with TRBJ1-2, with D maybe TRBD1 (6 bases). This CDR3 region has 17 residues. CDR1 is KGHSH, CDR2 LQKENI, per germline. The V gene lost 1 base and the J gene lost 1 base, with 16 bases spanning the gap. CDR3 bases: TGTGCCAGCTCACCACTGGAGCTACAGGGCCTTAACTATGGCTACACCTTC. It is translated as CASSPLELQGLNYGYTF.

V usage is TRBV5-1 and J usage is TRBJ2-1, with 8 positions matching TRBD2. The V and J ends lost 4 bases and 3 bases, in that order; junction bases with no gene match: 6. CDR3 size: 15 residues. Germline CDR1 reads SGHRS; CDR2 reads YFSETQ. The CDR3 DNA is TGCGCCAGCAGCATCACGCGGGGGGTCTACAATGAGCAGTTCTTC. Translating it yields CASSITRGVYNEQFF.

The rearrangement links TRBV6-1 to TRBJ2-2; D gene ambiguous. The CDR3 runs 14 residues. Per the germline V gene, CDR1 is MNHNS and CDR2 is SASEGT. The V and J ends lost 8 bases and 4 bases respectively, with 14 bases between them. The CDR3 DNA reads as TGTGCCAGCGTTAGGACCACCCCCACCGGGGAGCTGTTTTTT. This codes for CASVRTTPTGELFF.

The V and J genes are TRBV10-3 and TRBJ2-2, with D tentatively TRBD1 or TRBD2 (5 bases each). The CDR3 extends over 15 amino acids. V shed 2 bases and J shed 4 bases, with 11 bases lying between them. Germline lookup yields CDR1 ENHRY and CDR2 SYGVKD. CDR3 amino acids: CAISERPGPTGELFF. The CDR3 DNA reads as TGTGCCATCAGTGAGAGGCCGGGGCCCACCGGGGAGCTGTTTTTT.

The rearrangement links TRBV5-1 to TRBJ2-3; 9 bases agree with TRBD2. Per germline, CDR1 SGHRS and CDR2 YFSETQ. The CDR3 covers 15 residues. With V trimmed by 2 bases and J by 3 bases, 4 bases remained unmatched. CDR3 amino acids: CASSFGSGSTDTQYF. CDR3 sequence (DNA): TGCGCCAGCAGCTTCGGTAGCGGGAGTACAGATACGCAGTATTTT.

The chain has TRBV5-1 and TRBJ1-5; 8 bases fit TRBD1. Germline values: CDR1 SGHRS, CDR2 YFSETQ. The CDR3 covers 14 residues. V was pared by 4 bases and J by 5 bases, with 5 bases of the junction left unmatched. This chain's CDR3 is CASSPTGGDQPQHF. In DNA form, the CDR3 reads TGCGCCAGCAGCCCAACAGGGGGGGATCAGCCCCAGCATTTT. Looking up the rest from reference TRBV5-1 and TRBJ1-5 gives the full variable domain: KAGVTQTPRYLIKTRGQQVTLSCSPISGHRSVSWYQQTPGQGLQFLFEYFSETQRNKGNFPGRFSGRQFSNSRSEMNVSTLELGDSALYLCASSPTGGDQPQHFGDGTRLSIL.

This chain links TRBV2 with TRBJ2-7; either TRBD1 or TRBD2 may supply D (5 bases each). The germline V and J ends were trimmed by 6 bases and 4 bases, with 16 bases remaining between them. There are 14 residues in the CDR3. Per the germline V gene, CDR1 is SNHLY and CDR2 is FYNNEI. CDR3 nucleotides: TGTGCCAGCAGGCCTTGGGGGACGGGGTACGAGCAGTACTTC. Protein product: CASRPWGTGYEQYF. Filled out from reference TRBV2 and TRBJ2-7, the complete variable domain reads EPEVTQTPSHQVTQMGQEVILRCVPISNHLYFYWYRQILGQKVEFLVSFYNNEISEKSEIFDDQFSVERPDGSNFTLKIRSTKLEDSAMYFCASRPWGTGYEQYFGPGTRLTVT.